The present TCR beta chain was sequenced within a study of blood T cells in healthy people across ages. With a J-beta primer mix and a sample-barcoded 5' primer, a second PCR ran about 6 to 11 cycles. Each TCR beta cDNA got a 12-nucleotide random molecular identifier. TCRdb independently ran MiXCR on the 5' RACE reads; one entry per CDR3 protein. The sample contains roughly 800,000 distinct CDR3 sequences, around 36% of which appear only once. V shed 4 bases and J shed 5 bases, with 19 bases lying between them. CDR3 length: 16 amino acids. Germline CDR1 and CDR2: SGHKS and YYEKEE (reference sequence). This clonotype showed up just a few times. What it recognizes is unknown. The study, taken as a whole, reports: Expanded clonotype changes were possibly confounded by unknown donor CMV status. Estimates based on one million T cells were treated as lower bounds.

The material sequenced was blood. This sequence joins TRBV5-5 and TRBJ2-1, with D maybe TRBD2 (5 bases). The receptor's source is a man younger than 35 in good health. CDR3 in DNA: TGTGCCAGCAGCCCCCCGTTGGGTCCGACTAACAATGAGCAGTTCTTC. Protein: CASSPPLGPTNNEQFF.